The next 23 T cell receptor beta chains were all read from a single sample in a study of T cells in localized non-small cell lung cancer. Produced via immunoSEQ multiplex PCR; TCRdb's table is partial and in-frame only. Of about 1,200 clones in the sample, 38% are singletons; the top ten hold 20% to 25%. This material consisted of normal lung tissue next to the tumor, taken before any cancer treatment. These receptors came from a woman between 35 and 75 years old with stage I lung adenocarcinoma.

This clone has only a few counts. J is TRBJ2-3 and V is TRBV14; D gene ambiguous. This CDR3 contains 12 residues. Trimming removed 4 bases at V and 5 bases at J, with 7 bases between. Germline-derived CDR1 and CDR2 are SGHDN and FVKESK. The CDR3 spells CASSRGRDTQYF. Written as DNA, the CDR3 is TGTGCCAGCAGCCGCGGAAGAGATACGCAGTATTTT.

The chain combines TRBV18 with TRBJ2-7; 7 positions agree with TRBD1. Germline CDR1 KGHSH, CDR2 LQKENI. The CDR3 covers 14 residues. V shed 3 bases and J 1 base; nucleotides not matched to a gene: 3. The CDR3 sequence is CASSPWDSSYEQYF. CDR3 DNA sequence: TGTGCCAGCTCACCGTGGGACAGTTCCTACGAGCAGTACTTC.

The chain's CDR3 is CASSSWDIDQPQHF. The CDR3 DNA sequence: TGTGCCAGCTCATCCTGGGACATTGATCAGCCCCAGCATTTT. The V call is TRBV18, the J call TRBJ1-5; D might be TRBD1 (6 bases). CDR3 length: 14 amino acids. Per the germline V gene, CDR1 is KGHSH and CDR2 is LQKENI. With 5 bases removed from V and 5 bases from J, the gap between germline ends came to 13 bases.

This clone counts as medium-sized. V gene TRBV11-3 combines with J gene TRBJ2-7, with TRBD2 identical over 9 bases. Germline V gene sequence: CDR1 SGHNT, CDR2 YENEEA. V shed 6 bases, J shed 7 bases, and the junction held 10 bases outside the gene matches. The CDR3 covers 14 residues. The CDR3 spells CASSPGTSRREQYF. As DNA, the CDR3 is TGTGCCAGCAGTCCCGGGACTAGCCGGAGGGAGCAGTACTTC.

The CDR3 DNA reads as TGCAGCGTTGCACAGGGGGGGGAGACCCAGTACTTC. Its translation is CSVAQGGETQYF. The rearrangement joins TRBV29-1 to TRBJ2-5; D may be TRBD1 (8 bases). The germline V gene has CDR1 SQVTM and CDR2 ANQGSEA. Trimming took off 4 bases at V and 5 bases at J, with 11 bases between the two ends. The CDR3 sequence is 12 residues long. The complete variable domain, with remaining parts taken from reference TRBV29-1 and TRBJ2-5, reads SAVISQKPSRDICQRGTSLTIQCQVDSQVTMMFWYRQQPGQSLTLIATANQGSEATYESGFVIDKFPISRPNLTFSTLTVSNMSPEDSSIYLCSVAQGGETQYFGPGTRLLVL.

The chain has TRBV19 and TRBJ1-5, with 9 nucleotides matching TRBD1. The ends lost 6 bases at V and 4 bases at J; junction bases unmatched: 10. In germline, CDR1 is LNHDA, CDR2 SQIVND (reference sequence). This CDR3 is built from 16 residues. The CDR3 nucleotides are TGTGCCAGTAGGGAATCGACAGGGGGGACAAATCAGCCCCAGCATTTT. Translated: CASRESTGGTNQPQHF.

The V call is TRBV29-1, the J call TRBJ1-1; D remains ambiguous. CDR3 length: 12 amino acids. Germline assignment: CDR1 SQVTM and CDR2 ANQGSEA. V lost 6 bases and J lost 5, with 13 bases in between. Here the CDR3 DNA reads TGCAGCGTCGACGGCCTAGGGACTGAAGCTTTCTTT. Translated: CSVDGLGTEAFF.

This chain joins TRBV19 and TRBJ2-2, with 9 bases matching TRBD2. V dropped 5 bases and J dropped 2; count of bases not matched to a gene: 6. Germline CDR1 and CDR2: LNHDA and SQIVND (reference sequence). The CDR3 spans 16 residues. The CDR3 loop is CASSFASGANTGELFF. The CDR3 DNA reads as TGTGCCAGTAGTTTCGCTAGCGGGGCTAACACCGGGGAGCTGTTTTTT.

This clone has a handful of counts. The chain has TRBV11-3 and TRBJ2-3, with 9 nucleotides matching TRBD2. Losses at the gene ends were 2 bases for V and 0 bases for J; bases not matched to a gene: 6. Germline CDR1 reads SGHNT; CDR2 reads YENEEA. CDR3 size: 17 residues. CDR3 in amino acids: CASSLSAGGLSTDTQYF. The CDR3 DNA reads TGTGCCAGCAGCTTATCAGCGGGGGGCCTTAGCACAGATACGCAGTATTTT.

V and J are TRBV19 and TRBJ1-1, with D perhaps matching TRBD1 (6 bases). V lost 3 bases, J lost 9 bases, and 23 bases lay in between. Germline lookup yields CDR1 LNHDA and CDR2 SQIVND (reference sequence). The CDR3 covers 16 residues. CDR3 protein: CASSIYGQGKAGKAFF. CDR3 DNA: TGTGCCAGTAGTATCTACGGGCAGGGGAAAGCGGGTAAAGCTTTCTTT.

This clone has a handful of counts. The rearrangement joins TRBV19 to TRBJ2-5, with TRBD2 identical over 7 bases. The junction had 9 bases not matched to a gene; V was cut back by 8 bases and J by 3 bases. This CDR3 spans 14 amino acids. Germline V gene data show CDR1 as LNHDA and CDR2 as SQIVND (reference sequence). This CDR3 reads CASGGEGLKETQYF. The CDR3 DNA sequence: TGTGCCAGTGGGGGGGAGGGGTTAAAAGAGACCCAGTACTTC.

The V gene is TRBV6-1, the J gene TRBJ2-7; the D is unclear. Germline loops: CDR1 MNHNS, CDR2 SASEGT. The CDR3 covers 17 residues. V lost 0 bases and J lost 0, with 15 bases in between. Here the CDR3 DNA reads TGTGCCAGCAGTGAAGCGCTTCGTCAGGCGAGCTCCTACGAGCAGTACTTC. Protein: CASSEALRQASSYEQYF.

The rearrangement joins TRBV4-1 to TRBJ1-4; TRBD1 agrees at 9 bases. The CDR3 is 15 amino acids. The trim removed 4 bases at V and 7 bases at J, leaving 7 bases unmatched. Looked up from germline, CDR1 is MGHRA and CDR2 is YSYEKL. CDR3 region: CASSPLTGGLEKLFF. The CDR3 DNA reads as TGCGCCAGCAGCCCACTGACAGGGGGACTTGAAAAACTGTTTTTT.

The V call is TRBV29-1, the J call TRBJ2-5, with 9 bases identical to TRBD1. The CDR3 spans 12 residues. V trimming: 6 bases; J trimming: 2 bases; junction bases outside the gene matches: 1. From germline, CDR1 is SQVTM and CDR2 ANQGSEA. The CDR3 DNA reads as TGCAGCGTAGGACAGGGGCAAGAGACCCAGTACTTC. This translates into CSVGQGQETQYF.

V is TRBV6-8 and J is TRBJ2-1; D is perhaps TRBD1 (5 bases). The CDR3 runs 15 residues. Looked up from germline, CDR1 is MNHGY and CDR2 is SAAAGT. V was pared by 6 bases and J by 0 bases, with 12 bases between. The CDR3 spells CASRDILSSYNEQFF. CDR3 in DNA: TGTGCCAGCAGGGACATACTGAGCTCCTACAATGAGCAGTTCTTC.

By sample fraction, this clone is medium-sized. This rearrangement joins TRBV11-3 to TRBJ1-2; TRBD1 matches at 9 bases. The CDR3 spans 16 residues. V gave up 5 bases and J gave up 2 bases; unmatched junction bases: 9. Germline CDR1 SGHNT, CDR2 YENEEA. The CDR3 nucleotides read TGTGCCAGCAGCCCTGACCGGGACAGGGTGAACTATGGCTACACCTTC. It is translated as CASSPDRDRVNYGYTF.

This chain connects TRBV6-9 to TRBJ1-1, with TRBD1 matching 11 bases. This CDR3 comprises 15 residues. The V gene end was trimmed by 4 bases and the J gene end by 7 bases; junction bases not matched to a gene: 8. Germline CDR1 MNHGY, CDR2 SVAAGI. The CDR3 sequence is CASSWTGGSQGEAFF. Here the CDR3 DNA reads TGTGCCAGCAGTTGGACAGGGGGCTCTCAGGGTGAAGCTTTCTTT.

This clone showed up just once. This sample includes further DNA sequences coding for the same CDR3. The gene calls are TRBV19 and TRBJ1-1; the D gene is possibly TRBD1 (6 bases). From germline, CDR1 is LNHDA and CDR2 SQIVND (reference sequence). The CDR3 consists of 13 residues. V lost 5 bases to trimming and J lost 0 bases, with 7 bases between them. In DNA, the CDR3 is TGTGCCAGTAGTGACAGGCTGAACACTGAAGCTTTCTTT. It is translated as CASSDRLNTEAFF.

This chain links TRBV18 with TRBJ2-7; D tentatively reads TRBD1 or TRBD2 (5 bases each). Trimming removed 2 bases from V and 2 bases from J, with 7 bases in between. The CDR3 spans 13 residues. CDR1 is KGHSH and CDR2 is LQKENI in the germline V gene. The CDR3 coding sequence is TGTGCCAGCTCACCAGTGGGGGCCTACGAGCAGTACTTC. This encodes CASSPVGAYEQYF.

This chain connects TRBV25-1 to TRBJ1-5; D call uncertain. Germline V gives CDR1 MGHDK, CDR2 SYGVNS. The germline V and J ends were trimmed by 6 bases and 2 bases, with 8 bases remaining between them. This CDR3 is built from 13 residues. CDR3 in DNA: TGTGCCAGCAGCGGGAGCGGCAATCAGCCCCAGCATTTT. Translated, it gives CASSGSGNQPQHF.

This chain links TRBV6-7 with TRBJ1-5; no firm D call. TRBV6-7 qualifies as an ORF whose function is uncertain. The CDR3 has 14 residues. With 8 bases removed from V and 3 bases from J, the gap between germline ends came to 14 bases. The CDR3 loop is CASPLDGLNQPQHF. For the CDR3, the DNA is TGTGCCAGCCCCCTCGACGGACTCAATCAGCCCCAGCATTTT.

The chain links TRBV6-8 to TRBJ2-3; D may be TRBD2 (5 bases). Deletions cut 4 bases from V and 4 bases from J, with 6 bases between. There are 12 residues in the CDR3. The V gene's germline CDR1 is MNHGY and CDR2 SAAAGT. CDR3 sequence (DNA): TGTGCCAGCAGTTCGCGGGCAGATACGCAGTATTTT. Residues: CASSSRADTQYF.

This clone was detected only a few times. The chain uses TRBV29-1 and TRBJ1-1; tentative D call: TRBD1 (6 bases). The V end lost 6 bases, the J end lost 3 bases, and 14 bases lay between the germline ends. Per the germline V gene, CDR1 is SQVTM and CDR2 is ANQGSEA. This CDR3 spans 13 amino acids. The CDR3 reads CSVSQGPDTEAFF. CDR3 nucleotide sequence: TGCAGCGTCTCTCAGGGGCCAGACACTGAAGCTTTCTTT.